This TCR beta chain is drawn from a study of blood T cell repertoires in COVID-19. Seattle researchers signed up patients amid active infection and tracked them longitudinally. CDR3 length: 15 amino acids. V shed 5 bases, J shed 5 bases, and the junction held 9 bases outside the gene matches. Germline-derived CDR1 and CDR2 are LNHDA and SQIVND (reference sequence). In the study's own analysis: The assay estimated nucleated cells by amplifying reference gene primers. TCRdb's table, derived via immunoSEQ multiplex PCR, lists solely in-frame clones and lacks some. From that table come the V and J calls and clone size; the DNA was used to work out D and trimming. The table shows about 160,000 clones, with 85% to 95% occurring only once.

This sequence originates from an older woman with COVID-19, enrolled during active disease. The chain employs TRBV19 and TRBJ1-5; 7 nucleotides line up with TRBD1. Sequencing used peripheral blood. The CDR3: CASSPEGDRHQPQHF. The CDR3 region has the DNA TGTGCCAGTAGTCCCGAGGGGGACAGACATCAGCCCCAGCATTTT.